This TCR beta chain is from a study of long-term antiretroviral therapy in people with HIV. The assay, immunoSEQ v3.0, was run at survey level. The protocol was immunoSEQ multiplex PCR, while the TCRdb copy is restricted to in-frame clones and leaves out a portion. This table holds about 36,000 clones, approximately 80% found once. People in the study who had HIV all got their treatment in the United States. The table lists this clone with a few counts. Antigen unknown. Whole-study results and caveats: Every time point showed a repertoire led by clones expanded before ART. HIV repertoires covered narrower CDR3 length ranges than controls did.

CDR1 and CDR2 from the germline V gene are LNHDA and SQIVND (reference sequence). This CDR3 spans 14 amino acids. V was cut by 3 bases and J by 7 bases, with 16 bases left in between. The source of this sequence is a man between 18 and 35 years old with HIV. V is TRBV19 and J is TRBJ2-7; D might be TRBD1 or TRBD2, each matching 5 bases. Sequences were derived from unsorted PBMCs, sampled 0.6 years after starting antiretroviral therapy. Here the CDR3 DNA reads TGTGCCAGTAGTATGTTCGGCCCTGAGGGGGAGCAGTACTTC. Translated, it gives CASSMFGPEGEQYF.